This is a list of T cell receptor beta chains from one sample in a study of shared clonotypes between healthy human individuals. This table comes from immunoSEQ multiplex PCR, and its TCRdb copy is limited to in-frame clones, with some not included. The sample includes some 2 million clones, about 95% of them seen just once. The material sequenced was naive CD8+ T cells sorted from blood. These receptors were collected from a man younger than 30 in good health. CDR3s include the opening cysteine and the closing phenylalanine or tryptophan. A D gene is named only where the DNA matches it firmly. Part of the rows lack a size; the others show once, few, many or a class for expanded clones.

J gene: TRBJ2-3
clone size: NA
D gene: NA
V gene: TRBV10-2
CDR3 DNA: TGCGCCAGCAGTGGGGGTTGGACAGATACGCAGTATTTT
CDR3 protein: CASSGGWTDTQYF

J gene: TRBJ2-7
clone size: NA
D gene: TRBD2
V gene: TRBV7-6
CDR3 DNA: TGTGCCAGCAGCTCCGCGGGAGCGTACGAGCAGTACTTC
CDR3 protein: CASSSAGAYEQYF

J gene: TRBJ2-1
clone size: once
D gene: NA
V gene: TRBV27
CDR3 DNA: TGTGCCAGCAGTTTATGGGCGGGATCCTACAATGAGCAGTTCTTC
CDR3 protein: CASSLWAGSYNEQFF

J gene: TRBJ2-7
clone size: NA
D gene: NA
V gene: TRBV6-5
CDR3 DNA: TGTGCCAGCAGTTATGGGTACTCCTACGAGCAGTACTTC
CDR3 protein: CASSYGYSYEQYF

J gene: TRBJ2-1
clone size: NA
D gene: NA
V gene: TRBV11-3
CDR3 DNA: TGTGCCAGCAGCTTAGACAGTTACAATGAGCAGTTCTTC
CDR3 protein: CASSLDSYNEQFF

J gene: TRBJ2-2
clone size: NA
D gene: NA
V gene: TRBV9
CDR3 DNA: TGTGCCAGCAGCGCGTCTAGCCCCGGGGAGCTGTTTTTT
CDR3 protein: CASSASSPGELFF

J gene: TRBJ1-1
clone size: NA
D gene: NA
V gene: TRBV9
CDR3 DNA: TGTGCCAGCAGCGTAGATTATGACACTGAAGCTTTCTTT
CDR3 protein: CASSVDYDTEAFF

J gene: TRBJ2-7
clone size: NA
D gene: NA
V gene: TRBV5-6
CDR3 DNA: TGTGCCAGCAGCTCAGCCCCGGGAGTAGAAGAAGGAGTAGGCTACGAGCAGTACTTC
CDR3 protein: CASSSAPGVEEGVGYEQYF

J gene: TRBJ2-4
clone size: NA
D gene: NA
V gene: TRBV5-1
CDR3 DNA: TGCGCCAGCACGGAGGGTGTAGGCATTCAGTACTTC
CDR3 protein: CASTEGVGIQYF

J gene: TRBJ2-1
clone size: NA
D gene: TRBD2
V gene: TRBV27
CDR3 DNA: TGTGCCAGCAGTGAAGCGGGGAGCGGTTCGATTGGGTACAATGAGCAGTTCTTC
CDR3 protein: CASSEAGSGSIGYNEQFF

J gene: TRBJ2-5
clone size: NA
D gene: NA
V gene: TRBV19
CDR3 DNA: TGTGCCAGTAGTCCTGGGGACTCGGCGGGAGAGACCCAGTACTTC
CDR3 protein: CASSPGDSAGETQYF